This T cell receptor (beta chain) comes out of a study of cytomegalovirus exposure and HLA in healthy donors (dated by TCRdb to 2017 to 2019). Describing the broader study: An earlier analysis of several hundred of the donors reported 250 to 350 Gb of sequence data and some 100 million unique TCR beta sequences from 150 million to 200 million T cells. An early release covering roughly 640 HLA-typed donors comprised roughly 300 gigabases of sequencing data and tens of millions of unique TCR sequences. Of the 350 to 450 genotyped donors, approximately 80% were placed in the genetic ancestry cluster associated with self-reported Caucasian donors. The study aimed to test whether cataloging public T cell receptors could reveal signatures of past pathogen exposure. The study used immunosequencing to profile the T cell repertoires of approximately 640 subjects and linked those repertoires to cytomegalovirus serostatus. Besides the first cohort of around 670 subjects, a separate validation cohort made up of over 100 different subjects was used. High-throughput TCR immunosequencing, statistical association of individual TCRs with disease status, and machine learning were combined to predict cytomegalovirus infection status. To study patterns of TCR occurrence, a later analysis re-analyzed previously published TCR beta repertoires from around 700 donors and added high-resolution HLA genotyping. The later analysis used no new phenotypic data to find candidate immune exposures, relying instead on TCR beta sequences and their occurrence across donors. In an earlier analysis of several hundred of the donors, high-throughput TCR beta sequencing was used to judge whether each TCR beta V gene segment behaved as functional or pseudogenic. Donor age, sex, ethnicity and CMV serostatus were collected together with the repertoire data. In a later genetic analysis, genome-wide SNP genotypes for about three fifths of the 666 donors were used, and that subset was treated as a discovery cohort. Every discovery cohort repertoire had been produced on one sequencing platform. HLA typing included class I and class II loci at four-digit resolution. The number of donors typed differed by locus, with roughly 620-640 for A, B, C, DRB1 and DQB1, around 500 for DQA1, 600 to 610 for DPA1, and about 450 for DPB1. Because of strong linkage in the cohort, roughly five DR-DQ haplotypes were treated as single units for association and clustering. On average, about 200,000 unique TCR beta nucleotide sequences were sequenced per donor among about 400 genotyped donors of the cohort, with roughly 18% of those sequences being non-productive.

In its sample, this clone was seen once. Its target antigen remains unknown. Base quality data are lacking; no much larger clone is found one base away. The cohort was made up of under 800 healthy bone marrow donors. At the time of sampling, every cohort member was nominally healthy, though immune exposures that went unrecorded were likely present. The donor tested CMV seronegative and was one of the 352 seronegative cohort members. A peripheral blood sample was collected from each donor, and TCR beta sequencing was performed on peripheral blood mononuclear cells. The Qiagen DNeasy Blood Extraction Kit was used to extract genomic DNA from the blood cell samples. The germline V and J ends show losses of 4 bases and 7 bases respectively, and no gene match explains 6 bases of the junction. Including cysteine and phenylalanine, the CDR3 has 14 amino acids. Only the CDR3 DNA stays, 42 bases, in frame from base 1. CDR1 SGHVS and CDR2 FQNEAQ are derived from the germline V gene.

Beyond this particular receptor, the publication reports: In an earlier analysis of some 500 of the donors, most TCR beta V segments appeared in productive rearrangements about 90% or about 30% of the time, broadly matching IMGT annotations. Only TCR beta chains were sequenced in this cohort, and the absence of alpha or paired-chain data limited detectable features. Approximately 18 rarely observed V segments, including chromosome 9 orphons, were excluded from the earlier analysis of about 600 of the donors because counts were too low. Assigning TCR associations to individual alleles was difficult when HLA alleles, especially DR and DQ, strongly co-occurred. Specific HLA alleles were associated with 15,000 to 20,000 TCR beta sequences at a false discovery rate of 0.05 in a later analysis. Three of the identified cytomegalovirus-associated TCR beta chains were confirmed in vitro to be specific for cytomegalovirus antigens. The classifier was reported to diagnose cytomegalovirus status with high specificity and sensitivity in both the original and validation cohorts. The authors suggested that the approach could potentially be extended to other disease states and immunological phenotypes. According to a later analysis, TCR association rates differed among HLA loci, with DRB1 alleles showing the most associated TCRs and HLA-C alleles showing the fewest. Some IMGT-functional V segments, including TRBV6-2 and TRBV6-3, could not be told apart with the 87-base-pair reads, so those segments were excluded. Most TCR sequences were seen in very few donors, while some public TCRs were found in many individuals. A later genetic analysis reported fewer N-insertions in productive TCRs among donors in an Asian-associated ancestry cluster than the roughly 700-donor mean. A further reported finding was that TCR beta sequences accurately predicted the HLA-A and HLA-B alleles for most subjects in the first cohort. Compared with equally common non-associated chains, HLA-associated TCR beta chains in a later analysis were more clonally expanded and had lower generation probabilities. Correlated functional status among segregating V segments might reflect linkage disequilibrium, but an unknown experimental factor could not be ruled out. A cluster of highly shared sequence variants was judged likely to be a technical artifact of the sequencing pipeline. For the cohort, immune exposure information was limited to CMV serostatus. In the study, approximately 160 TCR beta chains were listed as associated with cytomegalovirus. In a later analysis, most CMV-associated TCR beta chains were found to appear HLA-restricted, with HLA associations seemingly driven largely by CMV exposure. The presence/absence analyses assumed that sequencing depth was roughly uniform across donors, and that assumption may not be true. In a later analysis, several top co-occurrence clusters were reported to appear linked to parvovirus B19, influenza, CMV and Epstein-Barr virus. Because HLA typing was missing for some donors at each locus, association tests included only the typed subset. In a later genetic analysis, a missense DCLRE1C variant was associated with V-gene and J-gene trimming of TCR beta chains, and the association was replicated in an independent cohort.

The library was built by means of the immunoSEQ multiplex PCR assay. The multiplex PCR relied on a mix of 60 forward primers for TCR Vbeta segments and 13 reverse primers for TCR Jbeta segments. The CDR3 region of rearranged TCR beta genes was amplified from genomic DNA by a multiplex PCR assay. On the Illumina HiSeq System, the amplified TCR beta libraries were sequenced as 87-base-pair reads. The original pipeline was this. A later analysis counted about 82 million unique TCR beta chains across the 666 repertoires, and some 12 million of these chains were shared by at least two donors. A nearest-neighbor algorithm error-corrected the raw reads and collapsed the reads into unique sequences, merging closely related sequences to remove PCR and sequencing errors. V, D and J gene segments were assigned by aligning CDR3 sequences to IMGT reference sequences. For a sequence to be retained, at least a six-nucleotide match to both a V gene segment and a J gene segment was required. A rearrangement counted as productive if the CDR3 had no stop codons and remained in frame with V and J, and every other rearrangement counted as non-productive. CDR3 was defined according to IMGT convention as the region running from the second conserved V-encoded cysteine to the conserved J-encoded phenylalanine. In an earlier analysis of more than 550 of the donors, sequences lacking an unambiguous match to a single V gene segment were excluded. In an earlier analysis of some 590 of the donors, V segments were called functional above 56.7% productive rearrangements and were called segregating when the between-donor standard deviation exceeded 5%. A statistical classification framework was developed to diagnose cytomegalovirus status using the catalog of TCR beta chain sequences. In a later analysis, TCR nucleotide sequences were compared against IMGT/GENE-DB human TR gene sequences so that V and J genes could be assigned. In a later analysis, CDR3 sequences and most-parsimonious VDJ recombination scenarios were assigned using the TCRdist pipeline. In a later analysis, each TCR beta chain was defined by its CDR3 amino acid sequence together with its V-gene family, and reads lacking a unique V-gene family were excluded. To address suspected cross-contamination and a sequencing artifact, a later analysis removed 450 to 700 highly shared, low-generation-probability nucleotide sequences. In a later analysis, a clonal expansion index was calculated for each public chain from normalized within-repertoire ranks of inferred template counts. Generation probabilities in a later analysis came from a VDJ recombination model fitted to out-of-frame rearrangements, and those results were checked against IGoR. A later analysis scored TCR-TCR, TCR-HLA and TCR-CMV co-occurrence with hypergeometric tests, applying a repertoire-size bias correction to TCR pairs. To estimate false discovery rates, a later analysis permuted the HLA or CMV assignments 20 times. In a later analysis, co-occurring TCRs were grouped using DBSCAN, with TCRdist sequence similarity added in when clustering inside HLA-allele-positive subsets. Repertoires with fewer than 30,000 or more than 120,000 public chains, plus five repertoires with anomalous nucleotide sharing, were excluded from co-occurrence clustering. The table comes from immuneACCESS by way of TCRdb, which keeps in-frame sequences with V and J called. Part of the clones is missing from these tables; in studies checked, under half for an unresolved V gene and the rest for unknown reasons. V and J calls and clone size are given by that table; D and trimming were obtained from the DNA. This sample gives approximately 150,000 clones in total; roughly three quarters of them show up just once. The ten most abundant clones make up 13% to 15% of the sample.

The chain is made from TRBV7-8 and TRBJ1-5, and 8 bases in between align with TRBD1. This clonotype originated in a woman aged 40 to 50 in good health and CMV-seronegative. Sequenced sample: PBMCs. CDR3 sequence: CASSSGQAGQPQHF. The nucleotides read TGTGCCAGCAGCTCGGGACAGGCGGGGCAGCCCCAGCATTTT.